Each of the 22 T cell receptor beta chains below was sequenced from the same sample in a study of Tregs in tolerant kidney transplant recipients. The method was immunoSEQ multiplex PCR; TCRdb's version includes in-frame clones alone and lacks a portion of them. The sample contains tens of thousands of clones, around 95% of which appear only once. No antigen has been assigned to these receptors. Sample: Tregs from blood cultured with allogeneic cells. The receptors come from a human donor in good health.

V is TRBV6-5 and J is TRBJ1-2; perhaps TRBD1 as D (5 bases). The CDR3 has 11 amino acids. Trimming left V 11 bases short and J 8 bases short, with 15 bases between. CDR1 and CDR2 from the germline V gene are MNHEY and SVGAGI. CDR3 region: CAPYGGNGYTF. CDR3 sequence (DNA): TGTGCCCCGTACGGGGGGAACGGCTACACCTTC.

The rearrangement links TRBV5-1 to TRBJ1-4; D is unresolved. Trimming took off 4 bases at V and 5 bases at J, with 9 bases between the two ends. The CDR3 length is 13 residues. Per germline, CDR1 SGHRS and CDR2 YFSETQ. The DNA for the CDR3 is TGCGCCAGCAGCGGGCAGGTCAATGAAAAACTGTTTTTT. This gives the protein CASSGQVNEKLFF.

This chain uses TRBV9 with TRBJ1-6; D is uncertain. CDR3 length: 14 residues. The germline V gene encodes CDR1 SGDLS and CDR2 YYNGEE. Trimming took off 0 bases at V and 10 bases at J, with 11 bases between the two ends. The CDR3 here is CASSVGRVGSPLHF. The CDR3 coding sequence is TGTGCCAGCAGCGTAGGTCGGGTAGGGTCACCCCTCCACTTT.

V is TRBV11-3 and J is TRBJ2-1, with 12 bases identical to TRBD2. The V gene's germline CDR1 is SGHNT and CDR2 YENEEA. After removal of 0 bases from V and 8 bases from J, the junction contained 5 bases not matched to a gene. This CDR3 region has 16 residues. The DNA of the CDR3 is TGTGCCAGCAGCTTAGACCTAGCGGGAGGGCCACATGAGCAGTTCTTC. Its protein is CASSLDLAGGPHEQFF.

In DNA, the CDR3 is TGCAGCGGACAAAGGGAAAGCACTGAAGCTTTCTTT. Its protein is CSGQRESTEAFF. The chain is built from TRBV29-1 and TRBJ1-1; D call uncertain. With 7 bases removed from V and 4 bases from J, the gap between germline ends came to 13 bases. Germline lookup yields CDR1 SQVTM and CDR2 ANQGSEA. The CDR3 sequence is 12 residues long.

The chain is built from TRBV5-1 and TRBJ1-5; 8 positions agree with TRBD1. The CDR3 extends over 14 amino acids. Trimming removed 0 bases from V and 7 bases from J; junction bases left unmatched: 3. From germline, CDR1 is SGHRS and CDR2 YFSETQ. The CDR3 coding sequence is TGCGCCAGCAGCTTGGGGACAGGGTGGCAGCCCCAGCATTTT. Translated: CASSLGTGWQPQHF.

This sequence joins TRBV25-1 and TRBJ2-7, with 10 bases lining up with TRBD1. The trim removed 8 bases at V and 2 bases at J, leaving 3 bases unmatched. The CDR3 length is 13 residues. CDR1 is MGHDK and CDR2 is SYGVNS in the germline V gene. DNA for the CDR3: TGTGCCAGCGGGACAGGGGATACCTACGAGCAGTACTTC. This gives the protein CASGTGDTYEQYF.

The V and J genes are TRBV21-1 and TRBJ1-1; TRBD1, as called in the table, went unchecked against the DNA. TRBV21-1 is recorded as a pseudogene. The CDR3 sequence is 15 residues long. The CDR3 loop reads CASSTRHNMNTEAFF. The CDR3 nucleotides read TGTGCCAGCAGCACCCGTCACAACATGAACACTGAAGCTTTCTTT.

The rearrangement joins TRBV15 to TRBJ2-7; the D gene could be TRBD1 or TRBD2 (6 bases each). The CDR3 sequence is 17 residues long. In germline, CDR1 is LNHNV, CDR2 YYDKDF (reference sequence). Trimming removed 0 bases from V and 3 bases from J, with 18 bases in between. The DNA for the CDR3 is TGTGCCACCAGCAGAGATATGGGGGGCGCGTCTTTCTACGAGCAGTACTTC. It yields the protein CATSRDMGGASFYEQYF.

J is TRBJ2-7 and V is TRBV19; tentative D call: TRBD1 (5 bases). Trimming left V 5 bases short and J 3 bases short, with 20 bases between. This CDR3 spans 16 amino acids. Germline-derived CDR1 and CDR2 are LNHDA and SQIVND (reference sequence). The DNA for the CDR3 is TGTGCCAGTAGTTCTCAGGGCAGGGTTTTTCTCTACGAGCAGTACTTC. Translation gives CASSSQGRVFLYEQYF.

The rearrangement links TRBV5-1 to TRBJ1-1, with D possibly being TRBD1 (5 bases). The CDR3 extends over 14 amino acids. Per the germline V gene, CDR1 is SGHRS and CDR2 is YFSETQ. V lost 4 bases and J 1 base, leaving 11 bases between the germline ends. The CDR3 here is CASSPDGANTEAFF. The CDR3 region has the DNA TGCGCCAGCAGCCCGGATGGGGCGAACACTGAAGCTTTCTTT.

The chain carries TRBV15 and TRBJ1-1, with TRBD1 as a possible D gene (6 bases). Per the germline V gene, CDR1 is LNHNV and CDR2 is YYDKDF (reference sequence). Trimming left V 2 bases short and J 7 bases short, with 11 bases between. This CDR3 is built from 13 residues. The CDR3: CATSRHRVGEAFF. The CDR3 DNA reads TGTGCCACCAGCAGACACAGGGTTGGTGAAGCTTTCTTT.

The chain joins TRBV18 to TRBJ2-7, with 7 bases fitting TRBD2. CDR3 length equals 12 residues. CDR1 and CDR2 (germline): KGHSH, LQKENI. The J segment lost 5 bases and the V segment lost 2 bases, leaving 0 bases of the junction unmatched. The CDR3 DNA sequence: TGTGCCAGCTCACCAGCGGGAGACGAGCAGTACTTC. It yields the protein CASSPAGDEQYF.

V and J are TRBV6-4 and TRBJ1-5, with unresolved D. The V end was cut by 4 bases, the J end by 5 bases, with 12 bases between. The germline CDR1 and CDR2 sequences are MRHNA and SNTAGT. The CDR3 totals 14 residues. This CDR3 reads CASSVEGGYQPQHF. CDR3 DNA sequence: TGTGCCAGCAGTGTGGAGGGAGGGTATCAGCCCCAGCATTTT.

The chain combines TRBV19 with TRBJ2-7; D perhaps matches TRBD1 (5 bases). Trimming pared 3 bases from V and 6 bases from J, leaving 15 bases between. There are 14 residues in the CDR3. The germline CDR1 and CDR2 sequences are LNHDA and SQIVND (reference sequence). The DNA for the CDR3 is TGTGCCAGTAGTATCCAGGGAATCAGGAGCGAGCAGTACTTC. It translates to CASSIQGIRSEQYF.

The chain joins TRBV30 to TRBJ1-1; D perhaps matches TRBD1 (6 bases). Germline values: CDR1 GTSNPN, CDR2 SVGIG (reference sequence). V lost 2 bases and J lost 1, with 14 bases in between. The CDR3 consists of 15 residues. The CDR3 reads CAWSHFTGKNTEAFF. The CDR3 nucleotides are TGTGCCTGGAGTCACTTTACAGGGAAGAACACTGAAGCTTTCTTT.

The chain has TRBV6-9 and TRBJ1-4; the D gene is possibly TRBD1 (5 bases). The CDR3 spans 14 residues. CDR1 and CDR2 (germline): MNHGY, SVAAGI. Trimming pared 5 bases from V and 5 bases from J, leaving 12 bases between. CDR3 loop: CASSRRGRNEKLFF. DNA of the CDR3: TGTGCCAGCAGTCGACGGGGGAGAAATGAAAAACTGTTTTTT.

This chain links TRBV18 with TRBJ2-2, with 10 positions matching TRBD1. Trimming cost V 6 bases and J 5 bases; bases outside gene matches: 3. Per the germline V gene, CDR1 is KGHSH and CDR2 is LQKENI. The CDR3 has 14 amino acids. The CDR3: CASSRQGATGELFF. Written as DNA, the CDR3 is TGTGCCAGCTCCCGACAGGGGGCGACCGGGGAGCTGTTTTTT.

This chain joins TRBV6-5 and TRBJ1-5, with unresolved D. Germline V gene data show CDR1 as MNHEY and CDR2 as SVGAGI. CDR3 length equals 15 residues. Trimming pared 0 bases from V and 3 bases from J, leaving 9 bases between. The DNA for the CDR3 is TGTGCCAGCAGTTACTCGGACGGGTCCAATCAGCCCCAGCATTTT. It translates to CASSYSDGSNQPQHF.

The chain joins TRBV6-6 to TRBJ1-5, with D maybe TRBD1 (6 bases). The V gene's germline CDR1 is MNHNY and CDR2 SVGAGI (reference sequence). The V and J ends lost 2 bases and 3 bases respectively, with 8 bases between them. CDR3 size: 14 residues. The CDR3 protein is CASSYNRDNQPQHF. The CDR3 nucleotides are TGTGCCAGCAGTTACAACAGGGACAATCAGCCCCAGCATTTT.

The J gene is TRBJ2-1, the V gene TRBV7-8; D might be TRBD1 or TRBD2, each matching 5 bases. V was trimmed by 1 base and J by 4 bases, leaving 23 bases between them. This CDR3 is built from 19 residues. Germline lookup yields CDR1 SGHVS and CDR2 FQNEAQ. CDR3 bases: TGTGCCAGCAGCTTAGATCCCGGGATGGCCCTGGGGCATTACAATGAGCAGTTCTTC. Encoded protein: CASSLDPGMALGHYNEQFF.

The J gene is TRBJ2-1, the V gene TRBV6-5; the D is unclear. CDR3 length: 11 residues. Germline CDR1 is MNHEY and CDR2 is SVGAGI. V lost 5 bases to trimming and J lost 7 bases, with 6 bases between them. The CDR3 loop is CASSRWNEQFF. The CDR3 DNA follows: TGTGCCAGCAGTCGTTGGAATGAGCAGTTCTTC.